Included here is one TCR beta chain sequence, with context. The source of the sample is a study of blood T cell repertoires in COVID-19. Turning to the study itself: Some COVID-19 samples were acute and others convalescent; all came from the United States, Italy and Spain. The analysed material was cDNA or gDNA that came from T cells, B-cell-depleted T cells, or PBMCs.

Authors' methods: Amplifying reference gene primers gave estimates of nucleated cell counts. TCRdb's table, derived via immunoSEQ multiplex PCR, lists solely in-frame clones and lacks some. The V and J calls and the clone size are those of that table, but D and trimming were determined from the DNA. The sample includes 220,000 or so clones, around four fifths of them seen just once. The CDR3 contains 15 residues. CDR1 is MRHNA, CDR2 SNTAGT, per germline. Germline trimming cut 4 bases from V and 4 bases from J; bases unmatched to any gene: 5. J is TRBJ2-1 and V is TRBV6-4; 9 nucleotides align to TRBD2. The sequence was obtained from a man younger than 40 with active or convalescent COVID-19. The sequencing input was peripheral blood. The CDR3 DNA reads TGTGCCAGCAGTGTATCTAGCGGGGATTACAATGAGCAGTTCTTC. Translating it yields CASSVSSGDYNEQFF.